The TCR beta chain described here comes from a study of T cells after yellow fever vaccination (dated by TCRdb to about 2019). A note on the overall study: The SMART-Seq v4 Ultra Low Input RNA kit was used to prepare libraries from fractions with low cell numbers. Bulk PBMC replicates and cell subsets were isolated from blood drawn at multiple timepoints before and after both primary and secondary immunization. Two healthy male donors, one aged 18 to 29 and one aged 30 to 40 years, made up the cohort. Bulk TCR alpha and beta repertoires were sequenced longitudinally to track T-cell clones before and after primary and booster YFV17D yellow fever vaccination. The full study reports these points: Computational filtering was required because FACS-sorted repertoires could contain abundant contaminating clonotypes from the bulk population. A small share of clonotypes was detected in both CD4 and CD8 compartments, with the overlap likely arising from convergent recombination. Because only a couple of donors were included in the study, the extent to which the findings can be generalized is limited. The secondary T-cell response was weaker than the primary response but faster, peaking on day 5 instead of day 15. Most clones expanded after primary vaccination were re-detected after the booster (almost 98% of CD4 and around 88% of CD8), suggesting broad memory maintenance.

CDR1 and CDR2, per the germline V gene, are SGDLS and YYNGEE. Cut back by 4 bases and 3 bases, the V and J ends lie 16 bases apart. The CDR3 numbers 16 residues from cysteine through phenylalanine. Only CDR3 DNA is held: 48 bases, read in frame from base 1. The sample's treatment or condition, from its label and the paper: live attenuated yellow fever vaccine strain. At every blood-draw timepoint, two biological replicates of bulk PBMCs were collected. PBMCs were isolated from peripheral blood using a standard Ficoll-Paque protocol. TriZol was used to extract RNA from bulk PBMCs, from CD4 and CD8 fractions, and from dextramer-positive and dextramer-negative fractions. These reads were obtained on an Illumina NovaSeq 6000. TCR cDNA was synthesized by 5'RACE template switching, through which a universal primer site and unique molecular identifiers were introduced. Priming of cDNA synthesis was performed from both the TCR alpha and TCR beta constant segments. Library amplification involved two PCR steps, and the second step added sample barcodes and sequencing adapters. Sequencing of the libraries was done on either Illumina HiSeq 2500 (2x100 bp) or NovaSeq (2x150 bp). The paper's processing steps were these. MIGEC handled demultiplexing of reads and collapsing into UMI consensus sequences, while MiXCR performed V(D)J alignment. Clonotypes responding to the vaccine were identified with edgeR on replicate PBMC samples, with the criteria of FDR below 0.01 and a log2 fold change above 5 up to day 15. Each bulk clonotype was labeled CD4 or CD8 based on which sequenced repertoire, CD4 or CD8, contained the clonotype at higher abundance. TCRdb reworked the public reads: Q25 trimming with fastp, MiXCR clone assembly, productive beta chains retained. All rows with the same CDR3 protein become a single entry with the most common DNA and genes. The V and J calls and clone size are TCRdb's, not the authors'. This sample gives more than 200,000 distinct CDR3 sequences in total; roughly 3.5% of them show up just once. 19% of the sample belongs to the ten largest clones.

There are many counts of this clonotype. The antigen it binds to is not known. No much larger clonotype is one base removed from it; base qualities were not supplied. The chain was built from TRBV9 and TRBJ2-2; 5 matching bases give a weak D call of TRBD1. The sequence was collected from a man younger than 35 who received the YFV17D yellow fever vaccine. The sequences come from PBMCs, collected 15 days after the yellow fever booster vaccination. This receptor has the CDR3 CASSPSGQGDTGELFF. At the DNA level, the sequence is TGTGCCAGCAGCCCCTCCGGACAAGGAGACACCGGGGAGCTGTTTTTT.